This T cell receptor beta chain was captured in a study of blood T cell repertoires in COVID-19. The overall study: Sources were T cells, B-cell-depleted T cells, or PBMCs; the material itself was cDNA or gDNA.

Germline CDR1 and CDR2: SGHRS and YFSETQ. The CDR3 spans 16 residues. The V segment lost 2 bases and the J segment 7 bases; nucleotides outside the gene matches: 10. Two negative PCRs, clearance, or symptom resolution characterized the recovered Cohort 3 donors. Authors' data handling: The assay estimated nucleated cells by amplifying reference gene primers. TCRdb's table, derived via immunoSEQ multiplex PCR, lists solely in-frame clones and lacks some. The DNA gave D and trimming, while V, J and clone size come from that table. The sample lists roughly 300,000 clones, 85% occurring once. The V call is TRBV5-1, the J call TRBJ2-1; TRBD1 matches at 9 bases. The sequencing sample was made of PBMCs or T cells enriched from blood (not recorded which). This TCR was recovered from a woman in her 50s who had recovered from COVID-19. CDR3 bases: TGCGCCAGCAGCTTTTCCGGGACAGGGATTAAAAATGAGCAGTTCTTC. Its translation is CASSFSGTGIKNEQFF.